This TCR beta chain derives from a study of T-cell memory formation after mild COVID-19. Study background: TCR clusters mostly belonged to single donors. Study results and limitations: Whether second-wave clones peaking at day 37 were SARS-CoV-2 specific went unconfirmed. Clones contracting day 15 to 85 were balanced CD4/CD8; later expanders leaned CD4+.

V shed 0 bases and J shed 1 base, with 8 bases lying between them. Germline CDR1 is GTSNPN and CDR2 is SVGIG (reference sequence). The CDR3 runs 14 residues. From the 5' RACE reads, TCRdb called clonotypes with MiXCR, one entry per CDR3 protein. The data contain 160,000 or so distinct CDR3 sequences, roughly 28% of them singletons. A few counts support this clonotype. Its antigen remains unidentified. This receptor was identified in an adult woman who had mild COVID-19 (a few samples of this study predate the infection). Cell type and time point are not known. The chain joins TRBV30 to TRBJ2-3; TRBD1 might be the D (6 bases). The specimen was PBMCs or a T cell subset sorted from them (not recorded which). The CDR3: CAWSVAGGTDTQYF. CDR3 coding DNA: TGTGCCTGGAGTGTTGCAGGGGGCACAGATACGCAGTATTTT.